The rows below give T cell receptor beta chains drawn from one sample of a study of lymphopenia after photon versus proton radiotherapy. Here immunoSEQ multiplex PCR was the method, and the copy in TCRdb shows in-frame clones only, minus some. This table holds about 22,000 clones, 92% found once. The sequenced sample was peripheral blood, obtained from a patient treated with proton-based radiotherapy. The receptors here all came from a woman aged 70-85 years with pancreatic cancer. Some clones in this sample may be carry-over from other donors' samples. The CDR3 runs from the conserved cysteine through the conserved F or W. A D gene is named only where the DNA matches it firmly. Clone size, where shown, is once, few, many, or a class for clones that have expanded.

cdr3_nt: TGTGCCAGCAGCTTAGCACAATTTAACTATGGCTACACCTTC; cdr3_aa: CASSLAQFNYGYTF; d_call: NA; clone_size: NA; j_call: TRBJ1-2; v_call: TRBV7-2
cdr3_nt: TGTGCCAGCAGCCAAGACCCAGGGGGAAACATTCAGTACTTC; cdr3_aa: CASSQDPGGNIQYF; d_call: TRBD1; clone_size: NA; j_call: TRBJ2-4; v_call: TRBV14
cdr3_nt: TGTGCCAGCAGCCGGACAGGGGGTAATGGCTACACCTTC; cdr3_aa: CASSRTGGNGYTF; d_call: TRBD1; clone_size: NA; j_call: TRBJ1-2; v_call: TRBV7-9
cdr3_nt: TGTGCCAGCAGTCTAGCGGGAGAGGTAGTAGATACGCAGTATTTT; cdr3_aa: CASSLAGEVVDTQYF; d_call: TRBD2; clone_size: NA; j_call: TRBJ2-3; v_call: TRBV25-1
cdr3_nt: TGTGCCAGCAGTCTACCCTTACAGGGGGCCGCTGAAGCTTTCTTT; cdr3_aa: CASSLPLQGAAEAFF; d_call: TRBD1; clone_size: NA; j_call: TRBJ1-1; v_call: TRBV5-4
cdr3_nt: TGTGCCAGCAGCAGGGATTTTGTCACTGAAGCTTTCTTT; cdr3_aa: CASSRDFVTEAFF; d_call: NA; clone_size: NA; j_call: TRBJ1-1; v_call: TRBV14
cdr3_nt: TGTGCCAGCAGCTTAGGTTCCGCACAGGGGTCCCATGAGCAGTTCTTC; cdr3_aa: CASSLGSAQGSHEQFF; d_call: TRBD1; clone_size: NA; j_call: TRBJ2-1; v_call: TRBV11-3
cdr3_nt: TGCGCCAGCAGCCTCCAGGGTAGCAATCAGCCCCAGCATTTT; cdr3_aa: CASSLQGSNQPQHF; d_call: NA; clone_size: NA; j_call: TRBJ1-5; v_call: TRBV4-1
cdr3_nt: TGTGCCAGCAGCCGACTAGCGGGAGCCTACGAGCAGTACTTC; cdr3_aa: CASSRLAGAYEQYF; d_call: TRBD2; clone_size: NA; j_call: TRBJ2-7; v_call: TRBV28
cdr3_nt: TGTGCCAGCAGCTTAACCGCAGGATCAGATACGCAGTATTTT; cdr3_aa: CASSLTAGSDTQYF; d_call: NA; clone_size: few; j_call: TRBJ2-3; v_call: TRBV7-2
cdr3_nt: TGTGCCAGTACTCCAAGAGACAGGGGGATCTATGGCTACACCTTC; cdr3_aa: CASTPRDRGIYGYTF; d_call: TRBD1; clone_size: NA; j_call: TRBJ1-2; v_call: TRBV19
cdr3_nt: TGCGCCAGCAGCTTGGCCAGCGGGGGCGCTAGTGGAAACACCATATATTTT; cdr3_aa: CASSLASGGASGNTIYF; d_call: NA; clone_size: NA; j_call: TRBJ1-3; v_call: TRBV5-1
cdr3_nt: TGTGCCAGCAGTTACTGGGGAAACAATTCACCCCTCCACTTT; cdr3_aa: CASSYWGNNSPLHF; d_call: NA; clone_size: NA; j_call: TRBJ1-6; v_call: TRBV6-5
cdr3_nt: TGTGCCAGCAAAGACAGGGGAGAGACCCAGTACTTC; cdr3_aa: CASKDRGETQYF; d_call: TRBD1; clone_size: NA; j_call: TRBJ2-5; v_call: TRBV2
cdr3_nt: TGTGCCAGTAGTAATTTGGGAGCCACTGAAGCTTTCTTT; cdr3_aa: CASSNLGATEAFF; d_call: NA; clone_size: NA; j_call: TRBJ1-1; v_call: TRBV19
cdr3_nt: TGTGCCAGCTTCCCCCAGGGATACTATGGCTACACCTTC; cdr3_aa: CASFPQGYYGYTF; d_call: NA; clone_size: NA; j_call: TRBJ1-2; v_call: TRBV6-5
cdr3_nt: TGTGCCAGCTCACCACGGGGGGAAGAGCAGTTCTTC; cdr3_aa: CASSPRGEEQFF; d_call: NA; clone_size: NA; j_call: TRBJ2-1; v_call: TRBV18
cdr3_nt: TGTGCCAGCAGTTTGGCATCTCAGGGAGGTGAAGAGACCCAGTACTTC; cdr3_aa: CASSLASQGGEETQYF; d_call: NA; clone_size: NA; j_call: TRBJ2-5; v_call: TRBV28
cdr3_nt: TGTGCCAGCAGTGCCCGACAGGGAGGGAGTCAGCCCCAGCATTTT; cdr3_aa: CASSARQGGSQPQHF; d_call: TRBD1; clone_size: NA; j_call: TRBJ1-5; v_call: TRBV28
cdr3_nt: TGTGCCAGCAGTCGACAGTACAATGAGCAGTTCTTC; cdr3_aa: CASSRQYNEQFF; d_call: NA; clone_size: NA; j_call: TRBJ2-1; v_call: TRBV6-1
cdr3_nt: TGTGCCAGCAGTCAACCCTCTGGAAACACCATATATTTT; cdr3_aa: CASSQPSGNTIYF; d_call: NA; clone_size: NA; j_call: TRBJ1-3; v_call: TRBV28
cdr3_nt: TGCGCCAGCAGCATAGACGGGGACCCCATATATTTT; cdr3_aa: CASSIDGDPIYF; d_call: NA; clone_size: NA; j_call: TRBJ1-3; v_call: TRBV5-1
cdr3_nt: TGTGCCAGCAGCCCCCGGGGACCTGGCGCAGATACGCAGTATTTT; cdr3_aa: CASSPRGPGADTQYF; d_call: NA; clone_size: NA; j_call: TRBJ2-3; v_call: TRBV7-2
cdr3_nt: TGTGCCAGCAGCTTGGTTACAGCCGGGGAGCTGTTTTTT; cdr3_aa: CASSLVTAGELFF; d_call: NA; clone_size: NA; j_call: TRBJ2-2; v_call: TRBV5-6
cdr3_nt: TGTGCCAGCAGTTTATGGGACCCACAGGGGGGCAATGAGCAGTTCTTC; cdr3_aa: CASSLWDPQGGNEQFF; d_call: TRBD1; clone_size: NA; j_call: TRBJ2-1; v_call: TRBV27
cdr3_nt: TGTGCCAGCATCCAAGGCGCAGATACGCAGTATTTT; cdr3_aa: CASIQGADTQYF; d_call: NA; clone_size: NA; j_call: TRBJ2-3; v_call: TRBV7-9
cdr3_nt: TGTGCCAGCAGTTACGCGGCCGAGCAGTACTTC; cdr3_aa: CASSYAAEQYF; d_call: NA; clone_size: few; j_call: TRBJ2-7; v_call: TRBV6-5
cdr3_nt: TGTGCCAGCAGCTTAGATCTACCAGGGGGCGTCCATCAGCCCCAGCATTTT; cdr3_aa: CASSLDLPGGVHQPQHF; d_call: TRBD1; clone_size: NA; j_call: TRBJ1-5; v_call: TRBV11-3
cdr3_nt: TGTGCCTGGAGTGTGGACTTAAACTCCTACGAGCAGTACTTC; cdr3_aa: CAWSVDLNSYEQYF; d_call: NA; clone_size: NA; j_call: TRBJ2-7; v_call: TRBV30
cdr3_nt: TGTGCCAGTAGTATAGATAGGCTAGCGGGAGCCGTTTACTCCTACAATGAGCAGTTCTTC; cdr3_aa: CASSIDRLAGAVYSYNEQFF; d_call: TRBD2; clone_size: few; j_call: TRBJ2-1; v_call: TRBV19
cdr3_nt: TGTGCCAGCAGAAACGTCAGGGGGCGTGAGGACTATGGCTACACCTTC; cdr3_aa: CASRNVRGREDYGYTF; d_call: TRBD1; clone_size: NA; j_call: TRBJ1-2; v_call: TRBV7-2
cdr3_nt: TGTGCCTGGAATCAGGACAGGGGGAATCAGCCCCAGCATTTT; cdr3_aa: CAWNQDRGNQPQHF; d_call: TRBD1; clone_size: NA; j_call: TRBJ1-5; v_call: TRBV30
cdr3_nt: TGTGCCAGCAGCCTTAGGGATACGCAGTATTTT; cdr3_aa: CASSLRDTQYF; d_call: NA; clone_size: NA; j_call: TRBJ2-3; v_call: TRBV6-5
cdr3_nt: TGTGCCAGCAGCAAAGACTCCTCAGACAGGGAATATTTTTGGGATGAGCAGTTCTTC; cdr3_aa: CASSKDSSDREYFWDEQFF; d_call: NA; clone_size: NA; j_call: TRBJ2-1; v_call: TRBV21-1
cdr3_nt: TGTGCCAGCAGTTTCCCTGGACAGCAGAACACTGAAGCTTTCTTT; cdr3_aa: CASSFPGQQNTEAFF; d_call: NA; clone_size: NA; j_call: TRBJ1-1; v_call: TRBV28
cdr3_nt: TGTGCCATCAGTGAGTCGGGGACGCTCCAAGAGACCCAGTACTTC; cdr3_aa: CAISESGTLQETQYF; d_call: NA; clone_size: NA; j_call: TRBJ2-5; v_call: TRBV10-3
cdr3_nt: TGTGCCAGCAGTTTATGGGTAGCGGGAACATACAATGAGCAGTTCTTC; cdr3_aa: CASSLWVAGTYNEQFF; d_call: TRBD2; clone_size: NA; j_call: TRBJ2-1; v_call: TRBV28
cdr3_nt: TGCGCCAGCAGCCCACGGGGCTCTGGAAACACCATATATTTT; cdr3_aa: CASSPRGSGNTIYF; d_call: NA; clone_size: NA; j_call: TRBJ1-3; v_call: TRBV4-3
cdr3_nt: TGTGCCAGCAGTCCAAGGGGGGCCATCTCCTACGAGCAGTACTTC; cdr3_aa: CASSPRGAISYEQYF; d_call: NA; clone_size: NA; j_call: TRBJ2-7; v_call: TRBV28
cdr3_nt: TGTGCCAGCAGGTCAGGGCCCGAGCAGTACTTC; cdr3_aa: CASRSGPEQYF; d_call: NA; clone_size: NA; j_call: TRBJ2-7; v_call: TRBV6-5
cdr3_nt: TGCAGCGTTGGTGATGGGCTGCTGGGCAATCAGCCCCAGCATTTT; cdr3_aa: CSVGDGLLGNQPQHF; d_call: NA; clone_size: NA; j_call: TRBJ1-5; v_call: TRBV29-1
cdr3_nt: TGTGCCAGCAGCTTGGGGGACAGGGGTAACACTGAAGCTTTCTTT; cdr3_aa: CASSLGDRGNTEAFF; d_call: TRBD1; clone_size: once; j_call: TRBJ1-1; v_call: TRBV5-6
cdr3_nt: TGTGCCAGCAGCCAAACAGGAGTGGCAGGGAACTATGGCTACACCTTC; cdr3_aa: CASSQTGVAGNYGYTF; d_call: NA; clone_size: NA; j_call: TRBJ1-2; v_call: TRBV4-2
cdr3_nt: TGCGCCAGCAGCTACCATAAGGGGTTCCGGGAGAGCACCGGGGAGCTGTTTTTT; cdr3_aa: CASSYHKGFRESTGELFF; d_call: NA; clone_size: NA; j_call: TRBJ2-2; v_call: TRBV4-3
cdr3_nt: TGTGCCAGTAGTAGATTGACTAGCGGGAGTGGGGGCACCGGGGAGCTGTTTTTT; cdr3_aa: CASSRLTSGSGGTGELFF; d_call: TRBD2; clone_size: NA; j_call: TRBJ2-2; v_call: TRBV19
cdr3_nt: TGTGCCAGCAGTTTAGGACACGTGAACACTGAAGCTTTCTTT; cdr3_aa: CASSLGHVNTEAFF; d_call: NA; clone_size: NA; j_call: TRBJ1-1; v_call: TRBV27
cdr3_nt: TGTGCCAGCAGCTTGGGGCTAACCCCCTACGAGCAGTACTTC; cdr3_aa: CASSLGLTPYEQYF; d_call: NA; clone_size: NA; j_call: TRBJ2-7; v_call: TRBV11-2
cdr3_nt: TGTGCCAGTAAGGGGGTGGATGTGAAAGAGCAGTACTTC; cdr3_aa: CASKGVDVKEQYF; d_call: NA; clone_size: NA; j_call: TRBJ2-7; v_call: TRBV19
cdr3_nt: TGTGCCAGTAGTATGGGAAGAATTAGGACAGATAACTATGGCTACACCTTC; cdr3_aa: CASSMGRIRTDNYGYTF; d_call: NA; clone_size: NA; j_call: TRBJ1-2; v_call: TRBV19
cdr3_nt: TGCGCCAGCAGCTTGGTAGGCGCACTGAACACTGAAGCTTTCTTT; cdr3_aa: CASSLVGALNTEAFF; d_call: NA; clone_size: NA; j_call: TRBJ1-1; v_call: TRBV5-1
cdr3_nt: TGTGCCAGCAGCTCCTCCCGTTTAACAGGAGAGCAGTTCTTC; cdr3_aa: CASSSSRLTGEQFF; d_call: NA; clone_size: NA; j_call: TRBJ2-1; v_call: TRBV28
cdr3_nt: TGTGCCAGTAGTATAGGGGCTAGCGGAGCCTTCGAGCAGTACTTC; cdr3_aa: CASSIGASGAFEQYF; d_call: TRBD2; clone_size: NA; j_call: TRBJ2-7; v_call: TRBV19
cdr3_nt: TGTGCCAGCAGTTACTACTCGGGGACCTACGAGCAGTACTTC; cdr3_aa: CASSYYSGTYEQYF; d_call: NA; clone_size: NA; j_call: TRBJ2-7; v_call: TRBV6-5
cdr3_nt: TGCGCCAGCAGCCAACACGGGACATCACATGAAAAACTGTTTTTT; cdr3_aa: CASSQHGTSHEKLFF; d_call: NA; clone_size: NA; j_call: TRBJ1-4; v_call: TRBV4-1
cdr3_nt: TGTGCCTGGAGTTTGAAGAATGAGCAGTTCTTC; cdr3_aa: CAWSLKNEQFF; d_call: NA; clone_size: NA; j_call: TRBJ2-1; v_call: TRBV30
cdr3_nt: TGTGCCAGCTCACCTTCGTTCGGGGGCCAAAATAATTCACCCCTCCACTTT; cdr3_aa: CASSPSFGGQNNSPLHF; d_call: NA; clone_size: once; j_call: TRBJ1-6; v_call: TRBV18
cdr3_nt: TGTGCCAGGTCTAGCGGTAAGAGACCCCAGTACTTC; cdr3_aa: CARSSGKRPQYF; d_call: TRBD2; clone_size: few; j_call: TRBJ2-5; v_call: TRBV6-4
cdr3_nt: TGTGCCAGCAGCCGGGACGGGCGCCGGGATACGCAGTATTTT; cdr3_aa: CASSRDGRRDTQYF; d_call: NA; clone_size: NA; j_call: TRBJ2-3; v_call: TRBV2
cdr3_nt: TGTGCCAGCAGGACTGCGGGACAGGTTTTCTCTGGAAACACCATATATTTT; cdr3_aa: CASRTAGQVFSGNTIYF; d_call: TRBD1; clone_size: NA; j_call: TRBJ1-3; v_call: TRBV28
cdr3_nt: TGTGCCAGCAGTGAAATGGACGGACACAATCAGCCCCAGCATTTT; cdr3_aa: CASSEMDGHNQPQHF; d_call: NA; clone_size: NA; j_call: TRBJ1-5; v_call: TRBV6-1